Listed below are T cell receptor beta chains from one sample, sequenced in a study of cytomegalovirus exposure and HLA in healthy donors. The repertoire was sequenced with immunoSEQ multiplex PCR; TCRdb's copy has only in-frame clones and lacks some. This table has some 100,000 clones, 76% appearing once. Sequenced sample: PBMCs. All receptors derive from a woman between 50 and 59 years old in good health and CMV-seropositive. Both conserved end residues are part of each CDR3. Fields, in order: clone size, D gene, J gene, V gene, CDR3 DNA, CDR3 protein. The D gene is left open where the match is weak. Where a row states a size, it is once, few, many or the class of an expanded clone; other rows omit it.

clone_size: -
d_call: -
j_call: TRBJ2-1
v_call: TRBV6-5
cdr3_nt: TGTGCCAGCAAACAGAACAATGAGCAGTTCTTC
cdr3_aa: CASKQNNEQFF

clone_size: few
d_call: TRBD1
j_call: TRBJ1-1
v_call: TRBV7-9
cdr3_nt: TGTGCCAGCAGCTCTCAAACTCGGGACAGCGAAGCTTTCTTT
cdr3_aa: CASSSQTRDSEAFF

clone_size: -
d_call: -
j_call: TRBJ2-7
v_call: TRBV14
cdr3_nt: TGTGCCAGCAGCCCCGCGGGGGCGGGGGAGTACGAGCAGTACTTC
cdr3_aa: CASSPAGAGEYEQYF

clone_size: -
d_call: TRBD2
j_call: TRBJ2-1
v_call: TRBV6-1
cdr3_nt: TGTGCCAGCAGTGGGGGGGGACTAAGCTCCTACAATGAGCAGTTCTTC
cdr3_aa: CASSGGGLSSYNEQFF

clone_size: -
d_call: TRBD2
j_call: TRBJ2-1
v_call: TRBV7-9
cdr3_nt: TGTGCCAGCAGCCGGGGGGTCTCGGAACGGGATGAGCAGTTCTTC
cdr3_aa: CASSRGVSERDEQFF

clone_size: -
d_call: -
j_call: TRBJ2-7
v_call: TRBV14
cdr3_nt: TGTGCCAGCAGCCAAGTAGGGGGGGTTCGGCTCGAGCAGTACTTC
cdr3_aa: CASSQVGGVRLEQYF

clone_size: few
d_call: TRBD1
j_call: TRBJ1-1
v_call: TRBV29-1
cdr3_nt: TGCAGCGTCGAACCGGACAGGGGCGGATGGGACACTGAAGCTTTCTTT
cdr3_aa: CSVEPDRGGWDTEAFF

clone_size: -
d_call: TRBD1
j_call: TRBJ2-2
v_call: TRBV5-1
cdr3_nt: TGCGCCAGCAGCTTGGGGGACAGAGACACCGGGGAGCTGTTTTTT
cdr3_aa: CASSLGDRDTGELFF

clone_size: -
d_call: -
j_call: TRBJ1-5
v_call: TRBV9
cdr3_nt: TGTGCCAGCAGCTCCTCAGGGCTCGGCAATCAGCCCCAGCATTTT
cdr3_aa: CASSSSGLGNQPQHF

clone_size: -
d_call: TRBD1
j_call: TRBJ1-4
v_call: TRBV28
cdr3_nt: TGTGCCAGCAGTCTACAGGGGGCGGTGGCTAATGAAAAACTGTTTTTT
cdr3_aa: CASSLQGAVANEKLFF

clone_size: once
d_call: -
j_call: TRBJ2-3
v_call: TRBV4-2
cdr3_nt: TGTGCCAGCAGCCACCCCCTAGAGGGTAGGACGGATACGCAGTATTTT
cdr3_aa: CASSHPLEGRTDTQYF

clone_size: -
d_call: -
j_call: TRBJ1-3
v_call: TRBV6-5
cdr3_nt: TGTGCCAGCAGTTACTCGCGTTTGGGCGACACCATATATTTT
cdr3_aa: CASSYSRLGDTIYF

clone_size: -
d_call: -
j_call: TRBJ1-5
v_call: TRBV5-1
cdr3_nt: TGCGCCAGCAGCATACAGGCGGGCAATCAGCCCCAGCATTTT
cdr3_aa: CASSIQAGNQPQHF

clone_size: -
d_call: -
j_call: TRBJ2-4
v_call: TRBV20-1
cdr3_nt: TGCAGTGCTAGTCTAGGGGGACTTCAGTACTTC
cdr3_aa: CSASLGGLQYF

clone_size: -
d_call: -
j_call: TRBJ2-2
v_call: TRBV9
cdr3_nt: TGTGCCAGCAGCGGCCGACAGAGTTCAATCACCGGGGAGCTGTTTTTT
cdr3_aa: CASSGRQSSITGELFF

clone_size: -
d_call: -
j_call: TRBJ2-7
v_call: TRBV2
cdr3_nt: TGTGCCGGTCAACTTGACAGTTCGAGCTCCTACGAGCAGTACTTC
cdr3_aa: CAGQLDSSSSYEQYF

clone_size: -
d_call: TRBD1
j_call: TRBJ1-6
v_call: TRBV5-6
cdr3_nt: TGTGCCAGCAATTCCGGGACAGCGGTTTCGAATTCACCCCTCCACTTT
cdr3_aa: CASNSGTAVSNSPLHF

clone_size: -
d_call: -
j_call: TRBJ1-5
v_call: TRBV2
cdr3_nt: TGTGCCAGCAGTGCTGTAGGGGTGGGTCCTCAGCCCCAGCATTTT
cdr3_aa: CASSAVGVGPQPQHF

clone_size: once
d_call: TRBD1
j_call: TRBJ2-7
v_call: TRBV6-4
cdr3_nt: TGTGCCAGCAGTGAGCGACAGGGCTCCTACGAGCAGTACTTC
cdr3_aa: CASSERQGSYEQYF

clone_size: -
d_call: -
j_call: TRBJ2-1
v_call: TRBV2
cdr3_nt: TGTGCCAGCACTAGCGACCACAATGAGCAGTTCTTC
cdr3_aa: CASTSDHNEQFF